The T cell receptor beta chain described here comes from a study of persistence of HIV-infected CD4 T cells. Overall study findings and caveats: Degenerate expanded CDR3beta sequences were enriched among CMV- and Gag-responding cells.

The CDR3 sequence is 13 residues long. Germline V lookup: CDR1 LNHNV, CDR2 YYDKDF (reference sequence). Trimming removed 5 bases from V and 5 bases from J, with 12 bases in between. Concerning this clone: No antigen is known for it.

Overlapping HIV-1 Gag 15-mer peptides at about 1 ug per peptide per mL were used. Memory cells lacking CD40L and CD69 with high CD45RO were sorted. This was the immunoSEQ version 4 assay in survey mode. Libraries were prepared by immunoSEQ multiplex PCR; TCRdb keeps only in-frame clonotypes and omits some of them. The sample contains 30,000 to 35,000 clones, around 82% of which appear only once. V gene TRBV15 combines with J gene TRBJ1-2; D perhaps matches TRBD1 (6 bases). Sequencing used CD4+ T cells sorted from PBMCs after approximately 19-hour stimulation, obtained from a patient who received antiretroviral therapy. The origin of this receptor is an adult woman with HIV who was CMV-seropositive. The CDR3: CATSGTQGYGYTF. CDR3 in DNA: TGTGCCACCAGCGGAACACAGGGTTATGGCTACACCTTC. Using reference TRBV15 and TRBJ1-2 for the parts outside the CDR3, the full variable domain is DAMVIQNPRYQVTQFGKPVTLSCSQTLNHNVMYWYQQKSSQAPKLLFHYYDKDFNNEADTPDNFQSRRPNTSFCFLDIRSPGLGDTAMYLCATSGTQGYGYTFGSGTRLTVV.